The entry below gives a single T cell receptor beta chain sequence along with its context. These data belong to a study of T cell changes during pregnancy in multiple sclerosis. Assay used: immunoSEQ multiplex PCR; TCRdb lists only in-frame clones, some missing. The sample has tens of thousands of clones; around 94% are singletons. Germline V lookup: CDR1 LGHNA, CDR2 YNFKEQ. This CDR3 region has 15 residues. V lost 5 bases to trimming and J lost 5 bases; unmatched junction nucleotides: 5. This clonotype was obtained from a female donor in good health, enrolled as a control in a pregnancy study. The chain joins TRBV4-2 to TRBJ2-1, with 11 bases that match TRBD2. The sequencing here drew on peripheral blood, taken in the third trimester of pregnancy. This CDR3 reads CASSLRLAGNNEQFF. In DNA form, the CDR3 reads TGTGCCAGCAGCTTGCGACTAGCGGGGAACAATGAGCAGTTCTTC.